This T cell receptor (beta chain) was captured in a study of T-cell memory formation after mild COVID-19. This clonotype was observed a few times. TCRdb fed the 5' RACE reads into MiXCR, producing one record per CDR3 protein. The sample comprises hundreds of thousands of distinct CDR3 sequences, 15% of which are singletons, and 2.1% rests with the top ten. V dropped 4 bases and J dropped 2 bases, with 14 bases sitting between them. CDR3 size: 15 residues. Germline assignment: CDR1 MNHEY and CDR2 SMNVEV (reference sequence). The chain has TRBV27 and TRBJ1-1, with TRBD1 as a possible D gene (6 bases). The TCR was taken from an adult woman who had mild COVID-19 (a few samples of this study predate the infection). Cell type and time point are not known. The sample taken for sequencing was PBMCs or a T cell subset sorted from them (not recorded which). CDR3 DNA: TGTGCCAGCAGTTCCGGCCCACAGGGTAACACTGAAGCTTTCTTT. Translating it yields CASSSGPQGNTEAFF.